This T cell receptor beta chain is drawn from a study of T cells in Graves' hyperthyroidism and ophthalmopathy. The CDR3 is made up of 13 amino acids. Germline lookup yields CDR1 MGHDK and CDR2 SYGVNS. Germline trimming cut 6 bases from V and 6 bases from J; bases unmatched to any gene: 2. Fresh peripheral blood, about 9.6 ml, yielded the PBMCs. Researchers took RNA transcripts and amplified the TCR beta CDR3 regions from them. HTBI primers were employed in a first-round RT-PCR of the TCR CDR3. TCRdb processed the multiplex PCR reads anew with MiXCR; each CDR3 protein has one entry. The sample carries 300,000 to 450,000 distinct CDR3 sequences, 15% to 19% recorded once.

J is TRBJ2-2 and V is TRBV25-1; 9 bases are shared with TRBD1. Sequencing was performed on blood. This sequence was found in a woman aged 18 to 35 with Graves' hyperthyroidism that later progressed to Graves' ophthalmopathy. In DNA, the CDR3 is TGTGCCAGCAGCGACAGGGGGTCCGGGGAGCTGTTTTTT. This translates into CASSDRGSGELFF. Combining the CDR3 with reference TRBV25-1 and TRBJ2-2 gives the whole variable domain EADIYQTPRYLVIGTGKKITLECSQTMGHDKMYWYQQDPGMELHLIHYSYGVNSTEKGDLSSESTVSRIRTEHFPLTLESARPSHTSQYLCASSDRGSGELFFGEGSRLTVL.